Below are 18 T cell receptor beta chains sequenced from a single sample in a study of cytomegalovirus exposure and HLA in healthy donors. PCR amplification relied on 60 Vbeta primers (plus 13 Jbeta primers). The protocol was immunoSEQ multiplex PCR, while the TCRdb copy is restricted to in-frame clones and leaves out a portion. The repertoire holds fewer than 250,000 clones, with about 72% as singletons. Sequences were obtained from PBMCs. Source of these receptors: a male donor in good health and CMV-seronegative.

This clone was counted a single time. One end of the junction is discordant with germline, which a read error may explain. J is TRBJ1-4 and V is TRBV7-9; tentatively, D is TRBD1 (6 bases). The CDR3 has 13 amino acids. The germline V gene encodes CDR1 SEHNR and CDR2 FQNEAQ (reference sequence). CDR3 residues: CSSSFTQGEKLFF. The CDR3 nucleotides read TGTTCCAGCAGCTTTACACAGGGTGAAAAACTGTTTTTT. Supplemented by reference TRBV7-9 and TRBJ1-4, the full variable domain reads DTGVSQNPRHKITKRGQNVTFRCDPISEHNRLYWYRQTLGQGPEFLTYFQNEAQLEKSRLLSDRFSAERPKGSFSTLEIQRTEQGDSAMYLCSSSFTQGEKLFFGSGTQLSVL.

The chain has TRBV7-6 and TRBJ2-3; possible D gene TRBD1, 6 bases. This CDR3 comprises 14 residues. Trimming left V 5 bases short and J 4 bases short, with 13 bases between. CDR1 and CDR2 (germline): SGHVS, FNYEAQ. This CDR3 is CASSPTGGSDTQYF. CDR3 nucleotide sequence: TGTGCCAGCAGCCCGACAGGAGGATCAGATACGCAGTATTTT.

This clone was seen more than once but under ten times. The V call is TRBV2, the J call TRBJ1-1; 7 nucleotides align to TRBD1. Germline V gives CDR1 SNHLY, CDR2 FYNNEI. The CDR3 spans 14 residues. J was trimmed by 1 base and V by 7 bases; bases with no gene match: 6. The CDR3 protein is CASTRRGRNTEAFF. CDR3 bases: TGTGCCAGCACCCGGAGGGGGCGGAACACTGAAGCTTTCTTT.

The DNA for the CDR3 is TGTGCCAGTAGTATAGGGACAGCGAACACTGAAGCTTTCTTT. This codes for CASSIGTANTEAFF. V is TRBV19 and J is TRBJ1-1, with D tentatively TRBD1 (6 bases). V shed 1 base and J shed 1 base, with 7 bases lying between them. Germline CDR1 LNHDA, CDR2 SQIVND (reference sequence). The CDR3 sequence is 14 residues long.

This chain uses TRBV7-6 with TRBJ2-5; D call uncertain. Germline V gives CDR1 SGHVS, CDR2 FNYEAQ. Trimming took off 1 base at V and 5 bases at J, with 5 bases between the two ends. The CDR3 contains 12 residues. Here the CDR3 reads CASSLGAETQYF. CDR3 nucleotides: TGTGCCAGCAGCTTAGGGGCGGAGACCCAGTACTTC.

The chain carries TRBV11-3 and TRBJ2-5; TRBD2 agrees at 13 bases. The CDR3 consists of 16 residues. The germline gives CDR1 SGHNT, CDR2 YENEEA. V lost 1 base and J lost 1; bases outside the gene matches: 0. DNA for the CDR3: TGTGCCAGCAGCTTAGGACTAGCGGGAGGCCAAGAGACCCAGTACTTC. Translating gives CASSLGLAGGQETQYF.

The chain uses TRBV5-1 and TRBJ2-1; 12 nucleotides align to TRBD2. From germline, CDR1 is SGHRS and CDR2 YFSETQ. The CDR3 is 15 amino acids. Germline trimming cut 3 bases from V and 6 bases from J; bases unmatched to any gene: 4. CDR3 amino acids: CASSSTSGRSNEQFF. The CDR3 DNA follows: TGCGCCAGCAGCTCGACTAGCGGGAGATCCAATGAGCAGTTCTTC.

This chain connects TRBV18 to TRBJ1-1, with TRBD1 identical over 10 bases. V lost 3 bases to trimming and J lost 4 bases; unmatched junction nucleotides: 8. The CDR3 has 16 residues. Germline V CDR1 and CDR2: KGHSH, LQKENI. DNA of the CDR3: TGTGCCAGCTCACCGCAGGGACAGGGGCGCGTCACTGAAGCTTTCTTT. This codes for CASSPQGQGRVTEAFF.

V is TRBV19 and J is TRBJ1-1; D is unclear. V dropped 6 bases and J dropped 1 base, with 15 bases sitting between them. The CDR3 is made up of 15 amino acids. From germline, CDR1 is LNHDA and CDR2 SQIVND (reference sequence). The CDR3: CASRVQTPPNTEAFF. Here the CDR3 DNA reads TGTGCCAGTAGAGTACAGACACCTCCGAACACTGAAGCTTTCTTT.

This clone was seen a few times. The chain uses TRBV5-1 and TRBJ2-2; D is perhaps TRBD1 (7 bases). Trimming removed 1 base from V and 10 bases from J, with 17 bases in between. In germline, CDR1 is SGHRS, CDR2 YFSETQ. CDR3 length equals 15 residues. This CDR3 reads CASSLRETGRPELFF. The DNA for the CDR3 is TGCGCCAGCAGCTTGAGAGAGACAGGGAGGCCGGAGCTGTTTTTT.

The genes are TRBV29-1 and TRBJ2-5, with 8 bases lining up with TRBD2. The J call is doubtful: the DNA matches TRBJ2-7 better. Germline-derived CDR1 and CDR2 are SQVTM and ANQGSEA. This CDR3 has 13 amino acids. CDR3: CSIQTSVTYEQYF. CDR3 DNA sequence: TGCAGCATCCAGACTAGCGTGACCTACGAGCAGTACTTC.

The CDR3 nucleotides are TGTGCCAGCAGCTTAGGCAGGGGGGTGGGGCAGCCCCAGCATTTT. Translated, it gives CASSLGRGVGQPQHF. The chain recombines TRBV7-2 with TRBJ1-5; 7 nucleotides align to TRBD1. V lost 1 base, J lost 7 bases, and 7 bases stayed unmatched. The germline CDR1 and CDR2 sequences are SGHTA and FQGNSA. The length of the CDR3 is 15 residues.

The rearrangement joins TRBV6-1 to TRBJ2-3, with D maybe TRBD2 (6 bases). The CDR3 totals 16 residues. Trimming stripped 0 bases from V and 5 bases from J, with 15 bases between. CDR1 is MNHNS and CDR2 is SASEGT in the germline V gene. CDR3 region: CASSEARMGGRDTQYF. The CDR3 coding sequence is TGTGCCAGCAGTGAAGCTCGGATGGGGGGAAGAGATACGCAGTATTTT.

The chain is built from TRBV15 and TRBJ2-1; possibly TRBD1 for D (6 bases). This CDR3 has 16 amino acids. The V end was cut by 1 base, the J end by 8 bases, with 18 bases between. Germline V CDR1 and CDR2: LNHNV, YYDKDF (reference sequence). The CDR3 loop is CATSRVGTGIRDEQFF. The CDR3 DNA reads as TGTGCCACCAGCAGAGTAGGAACAGGGATTCGAGATGAGCAGTTCTTC.

The chain uses TRBV7-2 and TRBJ1-2; TRBD1 aligns across 7 bases. Germline loops: CDR1 SGHTA, CDR2 FQGNSA. The CDR3 is 14 amino acids. V trimming: 3 bases; J trimming: 7 bases; junction bases outside the gene matches: 8. The CDR3 nucleotides read TGTGCCAGCAGCTTTGGCGGGACAGTTCCTGGCTACACCTTC. It codes for CASSFGGTVPGYTF.

The rearrangement links TRBV6-5 to TRBJ2-5; 7 positions agree with TRBD2. The germline gives CDR1 MNHEY, CDR2 SVGAGI. The CDR3 spans 15 residues. The V segment lost 2 bases and the J segment 2 bases; nucleotides outside the gene matches: 5. For the CDR3, the DNA is TGTGCCAGCAGTTACCGGCGGGGGAGGCAAGAGACCCAGTACTTC. Translated, it gives CASSYRRGRQETQYF.

This chain connects TRBV6-1 to TRBJ1-1, with 8 bases that match TRBD1. With V trimmed by 1 base and J by 4 bases, 5 bases remained unmatched. Per the germline V gene, CDR1 is MNHNS and CDR2 is SASEGT. The CDR3 runs to 15 residues. CDR3 amino acids: CASSEEPTGGTEAFF. CDR3 sequence (DNA): TGTGCCAGCAGTGAAGAGCCCACAGGGGGCACTGAAGCTTTCTTT.

Concerning this clone itself: The sample contains more than one DNA sequence encoding this CDR3. The chain has TRBV9 and TRBJ1-2; unclear D gene. V lost 0 bases to trimming and J lost 0 bases, with 3 bases between them. The CDR3 has 13 amino acids. Germline V lookup: CDR1 SGDLS, CDR2 YYNGEE. CDR3 residues: CASSVAPNYGYTF. The DNA for the CDR3 is TGTGCCAGCAGCGTAGCTCCTAACTATGGCTACACCTTC.